The rows below give T cell receptor beta chains drawn from one sample of a study of blood T cell repertoires in COVID-19. Generated by immunoSEQ multiplex PCR, the TCRdb table keeps only in-frame clones and is missing some. The sample consists of about 96,000 clones, around 90% of them appearing once. The specimen sequenced was peripheral blood. The receptors shown here come from a human donor with COVID-19, enrolled during active disease. The donor label of this sample is uncertain. The CDR3 runs from the conserved cysteine through the conserved F or W. The D gene is left open where the match is weak. A row's size may be missing; if present it is once, few, many or a size class.

cdr3_aa cdr3_nt clone_size d_call j_call v_call
CASSWDSLTDTQYF TGCGCCAGCAGCTGGGACAGTCTTACAGATACGCAGTATTTT - TRBD1 TRBJ2-3 TRBV5-1
CASSGDTDYGYTF TGTGCCAGCAGTGGCGACACCGACTATGGCTACACCTTC - - TRBJ1-2 TRBV2
CASRGTGTDTQYF TGTGCCAGCAGGGGGACAGGCACAGATACGCAGTATTTT - TRBD1 TRBJ2-3 TRBV3-1/TRBV3-2
CATRDGGGITIYF TGCGCCACCAGGGACGGGGGGGGCATCACCATATATTTT - - TRBJ1-3 TRBV10-2
CATMNRGKSDTQYF TGTGCCACAATGAACAGGGGGAAGAGTGATACGCAGTATTTT - TRBD1 TRBJ2-3 TRBV6-5
CASGLGRDRSYEQYF TGTGCTAGTGGTCTGGGGCGGGACCGTTCCTACGAGCAGTACTTC - - TRBJ2-7 TRBV12-5
CASSLLSRDGYTF TGTGCCAGCAGTTTACTGAGTCGGGATGGCTACACCTTC - - TRBJ1-2 TRBV12-3/TRBV12-4
CASSQEAIRLDTQYF TGTGCCAGCAGCCAAGAAGCGATAAGACTGGATACGCAGTATTTT - - TRBJ2-3 TRBV4-2
CASSGGRGPGNQPQHF TGTGCCAGCTCGGGGGGAAGAGGTCCTGGCAATCAGCCCCAGCATTTT - - TRBJ1-5 TRBV25-1
CASSREGLGYEQYF TGTGCCAGCTCACGAGAGGGCCTGGGATACGAGCAGTACTTC - - TRBJ2-7 TRBV18
CSASYYNEQFF TGCAGTGCTAGTTACTACAATGAGCAGTTCTTC - - TRBJ2-1 TRBV20-1
CASSLFGDTEAFF TGTGCCAGCAGTTTATTTGGAGACACTGAAGCTTTCTTT - - TRBJ1-1 TRBV12-3/TRBV12-4
CASSGLDYGYTF TGTGCCAGTAGTGGCCTCGATTATGGCTACACCTTC once - TRBJ1-2 TRBV19
CASRQDRGGEKLFF TGCGCCAGCAGGCAAGACAGGGGTGGTGAAAAACTGTTTTTT - TRBD1 TRBJ1-4 TRBV5-1
CAIREFDFATNEKLFF TGTGCCATCCGAGAGTTCGACTTTGCAACTAATGAAAAACTGTTTTTT - - TRBJ1-4 TRBV7-2
CSASGPDRSYEQYF TGCAGTGCTAGTGGCCCCGACAGGTCCTACGAGCAGTACTTC - - TRBJ2-7 TRBV20-1
CASSSPGHLAETQYF TGTGCCAGCAGTTCACCGGGACACCTTGCTGAGACCCAGTACTTC - - TRBJ2-5 TRBV28
CASLTGANEAFF TGTGCCAGCTTAACAGGGGCCAATGAAGCTTTCTTT - TRBD1 TRBJ1-1 TRBV28
CASSDASANEKLFF TGTGCCAGCAGTGACGCTTCGGCTAATGAAAAACTGTTTTTT - - TRBJ1-4 TRBV6-1
CASSPMAGGYQETQYF TGTGCCAGCAGCCCTATGGCGGGGGGGTATCAAGAGACCCAGTACTTC - TRBD2 TRBJ2-5 TRBV3-1/TRBV3-2
CASSSPGTGELFF TGCGCCAGCAGCTCCCCAGGCACCGGGGAGCTGTTTTTT - - TRBJ2-2 TRBV5-1
CASSSNSPASGVQETQYF TGTGCCAGCAGCTCCAACTCCCCGGCTAGCGGGGTACAAGAGACCCAGTACTTC once TRBD2 TRBJ2-5 TRBV7-2
CASRGQGSTEAFF TGTGCCAGCAGGGGCCAGGGAAGCACTGAAGCTTTCTTT - - TRBJ1-1 TRBV12-3/TRBV12-4
CSVGRGASHNEQFF TGCAGCGTTGGCCGGGGGGCTTCCCACAATGAGCAGTTCTTC - - TRBJ2-1 TRBV29-1
CASSSDINQPQHF TGTGCCAGCAGCTCAGACATCAATCAGCCCCAGCATTTT - - TRBJ1-5 TRBV28
CATSDHSQAYNEQFF TGTGCCACCAGTGATCATAGTCAAGCCTACAATGAGCAGTTCTTC - - TRBJ2-1 TRBV24-1
CASRRGGLTGELFF TGCGCCAGTAGGCGGGGGGGCCTGACCGGGGAGCTGTTTTTT - TRBD2 TRBJ2-2 TRBV10-2
CASSFLQGAGAFF TGTGCCAGCAGCTTCCTACAGGGGGCGGGAGCTTTCTTT - TRBD1 TRBJ1-1 TRBV13
CASSPLAGGYTDTQYF TGCGCCAGCAGCCCCTTAGCGGGAGGATACACAGATACGCAGTATTTT - TRBD2 TRBJ2-3 TRBV4-1
CASSVQNRGYTF TGTGCCAGTAGTGTTCAGAACCGAGGCTACACCTTC - - TRBJ1-2 TRBV19
CATKDSNNQPQHF TGTGCCACCAAGGACTCAAACAATCAGCCCCAGCATTTT - - TRBJ1-5 TRBV19
CASSLEYGGQLFF TGTGCCAGCAGCTTAGAGTACGGGGGACAGTTGTTTTTT - TRBD1 TRBJ1-4 TRBV7-8
CASSLGQGYEQYF TGTGCCAGCAGTTTAGGACAGGGATACGAGCAGTACTTC once TRBD1 TRBJ2-7 TRBV28
CASSPGHPNEQFF TGCGCCAGCAGCCCGGGACACCCGAATGAGCAGTTCTTC - - TRBJ2-1 TRBV5-1
CAISEVKGGDNSPLHF TGTGCCATCAGTGAAGTTAAAGGGGGTGATAATTCACCCCTCCACTTT - - TRBJ1-6 TRBV10-3
CASSLDDRPQETQYF TGTGCCAGCAGCTTGGACGACAGGCCCCAAGAGACCCAGTACTTC - - TRBJ2-5 TRBV5-4
CSGPGSYGYTF TGCAGCGGACCTGGGAGCTATGGCTACACCTTC once - TRBJ1-2 TRBV29-1
CASSEYGRVSGNTIYF TGTGCCAGCAGTGAATATGGGCGAGTCTCTGGAAACACCATATATTTT - - TRBJ1-3 TRBV25-1
CASSLEVAQGAANNSPLHF TGTGCCAGCAGCTTAGAGGTGGCACAGGGGGCCGCGAATAATTCACCCCTCCACTTT - TRBD1 TRBJ1-6 TRBV11-2
CASSFGRGTGELFF TGTGCCAGCAGCTTTGGGAGGGGCACCGGGGAGCTGTTTTTT - TRBD2 TRBJ2-2 TRBV7-2